This note documents a single T cell receptor beta chain sequence. The data were obtained in a study of blood T cell repertoires in COVID-19. Using immunoSEQ multiplex PCR, the repertoire was profiled, and TCRdb retains in-frame clones only, with some absent. Here the sample spans 100,000 to 150,000 clones, 90% being singletons. This TCR was sampled from a woman aged 60-75 years with COVID-19, enrolled during active disease. Material for sequencing was peripheral blood.

In nucleotides, the CDR3 is TGTGCCAGCAGCGACCCTGCACAGGACTCTGGAAACACCATATATTTT. Protein: CASSDPAQDSGNTIYF. The J gene is TRBJ1-3, the V gene TRBV7-6; perhaps TRBD1 as D (5 bases). V lost 5 bases and J lost 0, with 14 bases in between. Germline V lookup: CDR1 SGHVS, CDR2 FNYEAQ. The CDR3 has 16 amino acids.